The source of this TCR beta chain is a study of T cells after yellow fever vaccination. This clonotype was seen a handful of times. TCRdb fed the 5' RACE reads into MiXCR, producing one record per CDR3 protein. The data hold a few hundred thousand distinct CDR3 sequences, with roughly 13% observed a single time. Trimming stripped 5 bases from V and 7 bases from J, with 9 bases between. Germline V CDR1 and CDR2: MDHEN, SYDVKM. The CDR3 is 11 amino acids. The sequencing here drew on CD4+ T cells sorted from PBMCs, taken 45 days after the yellow fever booster vaccination. This sequence was found in a young man who received the YFV17D yellow fever vaccine. The V call is TRBV28, the J call TRBJ2-7, with D uncertain. The CDR3 protein is CASSPFAEQYF. As DNA, the CDR3 is TGTGCCAGCAGTCCCTTTGCAGAGCAGTACTTC.